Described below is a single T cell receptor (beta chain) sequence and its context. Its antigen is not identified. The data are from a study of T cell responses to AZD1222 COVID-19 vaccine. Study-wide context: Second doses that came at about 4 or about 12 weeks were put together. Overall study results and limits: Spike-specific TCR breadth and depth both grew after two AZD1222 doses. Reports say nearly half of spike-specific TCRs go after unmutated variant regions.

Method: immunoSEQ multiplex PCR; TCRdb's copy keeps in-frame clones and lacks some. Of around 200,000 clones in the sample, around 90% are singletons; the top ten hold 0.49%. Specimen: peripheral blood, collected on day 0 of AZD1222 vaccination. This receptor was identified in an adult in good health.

CDR3 bases: TGTGCCAGCAGCATCCTTCCAGGGGGCAGAAGTGGCTACACCTTC. Its protein is CASSILPGGRSGYTF. This chain connects TRBV9 to TRBJ1-2; 8 bases are a match to TRBD1. The CDR3 spans 15 residues. CDR1 and CDR2 (germline): SGDLS, YYNGEE. Trimming at V came to 4 bases and at J to 7 bases, leaving 12 bases not matched to a gene. Filled out from reference TRBV9 and TRBJ1-2, the complete variable domain reads DSGVTQTPKHLITATGQRVTLRCSPRSGDLSVYWYQQSLDQGLQFLIQYYNGEERAKGNILERFSAQQFPDLHSELNLSSLELGDSALYFCASSILPGGRSGYTFGSGTRLTVV.